This paragraph covers one T cell receptor beta chain sequence. In its sample, this clonotype was seen many times. Its antigen is still unknown. Sequence at one end of the junction differs from germline and may be a read error. TCR cDNA was synthesized by 5'RACE template switching, which introduced a universal primer site and unique molecular identifiers. Priming for cDNA synthesis came from both the TCR alpha and TCR beta constant segments. Library amplification involved two PCR steps, and the second step added sample barcodes and sequencing adapters. Sequencing of libraries was performed on Illumina HiSeq 2500 (2x100 bp) or NovaSeq (2x150 bp). In the authors' own workflow: MIGEC handled demultiplexing of reads and collapsing into UMI consensus sequences, while MiXCR performed V(D)J alignment. Using edgeR on replicate PBMC samples, clonotypes were called vaccine-responding if FDR was below 0.01 and the log2 fold change was above 5 up to day 15. Bulk clonotypes were assigned CD4 or CD8 identity according to which sequenced CD4 or CD8 repertoire held them at higher abundance. TCRdb reanalyzed the raw reads on its own, using fastp at Q25 for trimming and MiXCR for clone calling, and kept in-frame beta chains. Each CDR3 protein gets just one entry, which takes the most common genes and DNA from the rows behind it. TCRdb's processing, not the authors', yielded these V and J calls. The sample table records 250,000 or so distinct CDR3 sequences; 6.9% of these occur just once. The top ten clonotypes cover roughly 0.93% of the sample.

Taken with the paper, the label for treatment or condition translates to: live attenuated yellow fever vaccine strain. A standard Ficoll-Paque protocol was used to isolate PBMCs from peripheral blood. Dynabeads CD4 and CD8 positive selection kits were used to isolate the CD4 and CD8 T-cell fractions. TriZol was used to extract RNA from bulk PBMCs, from CD4 and CD8 fractions, and from dextramer-positive and dextramer-negative fractions. The source of the sample is a study of T cells after yellow fever vaccination (dated by TCRdb to about 2019). Broadly, across the study: The SMART-Seq v4 Ultra Low Input RNA kit was used to prepare libraries from fractions with low cell numbers. To track T-cell clones before and after primary and booster YFV17D yellow fever vaccination, bulk TCR alpha and beta repertoires were sequenced longitudinally. Two healthy male donors made up the cohort, one aged 18 to 29 years and the other aged 30 to 40 years. Blood was collected at multiple timepoints before and after primary and secondary immunization, and bulk PBMC replicates and cell subsets were isolated.

From the germline V gene, CDR1 is SGDLS and CDR2 is YYNGEE. Reading from cysteine to phenylalanine, the CDR3 counts 13 amino acids. Of all the DNA, just the CDR3 is kept, 39 bases in frame from base 1. What the research found in general, with its limitations: Because only a couple of donors were included in the study, the extent to which the findings can be generalized is limited. Compared with the primary T-cell response, the secondary T-cell response was weaker but faster, peaking on day 5 rather than day 15. A small fraction of clonotypes showed up in both the CD4 and CD8 compartments, probably as a result of convergent recombination. Most clones expanded after primary vaccination were re-detected after the booster (almost 97% of CD4 and 80% to 90% of CD8), suggesting broad memory maintenance. FACS-sorted repertoires could contain abundant contaminating clonotypes from the bulk population, so computational filtering was required.

This receptor was obtained from a man aged 25 to 45 who received the YFV17D yellow fever vaccine. The rearrangement combines TRBV9 with TRBJ2-7; the D gene is possibly TRBD2, with 6 bases matching. Source: CD4+ T cells sorted from PBMCs, taken 15 days after the yellow fever booster vaccination. The sequenced DNA: TGTGCCAGCAGCCCCGGGACTGACTACGCGCAGTACTTC. Translated, it reads CASSPGTDYAQYF.